These 5 T cell receptor beta chains share one sample of origin, sequenced in a study of blood T cell repertoires in COVID-19. Measured with immunoSEQ multiplex PCR; TCRdb has only the in-frame clones, and not every one. The sample has a few hundred thousand clones, around 90% seen once. Sequencing used peripheral blood. The origin of the receptors is a woman in her 40s who had recovered from COVID-19.

V and J are TRBV11-2 and TRBJ2-1; D perhaps matches TRBD1 (5 bases). Germline V gives CDR1 SGHAT, CDR2 FQNNGV. The CDR3 has 15 residues. V lost 4 bases and J lost 5, with 15 bases in between. CDR3 region: CASSWGGSKNNEQFF. In DNA, the CDR3 is TGTGCCAGCAGCTGGGGCGGCTCGAAAAACAATGAGCAGTTCTTC.

V and J are TRBV5-8 and TRBJ2-1, with 13 bases lining up with TRBD2. CDR3 length equals 15 residues. Trimming cost V 4 bases and J 8 bases; bases outside gene matches: 6. The germline V gene has CDR1 SGHTS and CDR2 YDEGEE. The CDR3 spells CASSRTSGRVYEQFF. The CDR3 coding sequence is TGTGCCAGCAGCCGAACTAGCGGGAGGGTCTATGAGCAGTTCTTC.

The CDR3 nucleotides are TGTGCCAGCAGCTTGGGGAGTGTGAAGGCTTTCTTT. This translates into CASSLGSVKAFF. The rearrangement uses TRBV7-8 and TRBJ1-1, with D unresolved. Germline assignment: CDR1 SGHVS and CDR2 FQNEAQ. Trimming took 3 bases from V and 11 from J, leaving 13 bases between them. The CDR3 sequence is 12 residues long.

The chain has TRBV6-5 and TRBJ1-3, with 8 nucleotides matching TRBD1. The CDR3 contains 13 residues. CDR1 is MNHEY and CDR2 is SVGAGI in the germline V gene. J lost 4 bases, V lost 6 bases, and 2 bases had no gene match. The CDR3 nucleotides are TGTGCCAGCAGGACAGGGGCGGGAAACACCATATATTTT. Its translation is CASRTGAGNTIYF.

This sequence joins TRBV9 and TRBJ2-7; D not resolved. Germline CDR1 reads SGDLS; CDR2 reads YYNGEE. Trimming took off 2 bases at V and 2 bases at J, with 8 bases between the two ends. The CDR3 runs 13 residues. The CDR3 DNA sequence: TGTGCCAGCAGCGTGACTGCCACCTACGAGCAGTACTTC. Residues: CASSVTATYEQYF.